This T cell receptor (beta chain) was recorded in a study of blood T cell repertoires in COVID-19. V shed 6 bases and J 0 bases; nucleotides not matched to a gene: 11. The V gene's germline CDR1 is SGHDT and CDR2 YYEEEE. This CDR3 contains 17 residues. The assay was immunoSEQ multiplex PCR, and TCRdb's table has in-frame clones only and misses some. The sample yields more than 95,000 clones, about 80% seen once. Sample: peripheral blood. The rearrangement links TRBV5-6 to TRBJ2-2; the match to TRBD1 covers 7 bases. The TCR originated in a human donor in a cohort sampled during active COVID-19. The CDR3 bases are TGTGCCAGCACCCAGACAGGGACATTCGCGAACACCGGGGAGCTGTTTTTT. Amino acid sequence: CASTQTGTFANTGELFF.